These T cell receptor beta chains were read from a single sample in a study of T cell changes during pregnancy in multiple sclerosis. Produced via immunoSEQ multiplex PCR; TCRdb's table is partial and in-frame only. The table has over 85,000 clones, approximately 90% seen once. The sequences come from peripheral blood, collected in the first trimester of pregnancy. All receptors come from a female donor in good health, enrolled as a control in a pregnancy study. CDR3s include the opening cysteine and the closing phenylalanine or tryptophan. Fields, in order: J gene, V gene, clone size, D gene, CDR3 DNA, CDR3 protein. The D gene is left open where the match is weak. The size of a clone is reported for some rows only, either as once, few or many, or as a class for expanded clones.

>TRBJ2-2|TRBV6-5|.|TRBD1
TGTGCCAGCAGTTACTCCGGACAGGGGCACACCGGGGAGCTGTTTTTT
CASSYSGQGHTGELFF
>TRBJ2-7|TRBV18|.|.
TGTGCCAGCTCACCGGGGACAAACGAGCAGTACTTC
CASSPGTNEQYF
>TRBJ2-1|TRBV9|.|TRBD2
TGTGCCAGCACGGACGGGACTAGCGGACACAATGAGCAGTTCTTC
CASTDGTSGHNEQFF
>TRBJ1-1|TRBV6-5|.|.
TGTGCCAGCAGTTACTCGATAAGGGGAGGCACTGAAGCTTTCTTT
CASSYSIRGGTEAFF
>TRBJ1-5|TRBV9|.|.
TGTGCCAGCAGCGATTCAGGGCATCAGCCCCAGCATTTT
CASSDSGHQPQHF
>TRBJ1-1|TRBV29-1|.|.
TGCAGCGTTGAAGGTAGGGGGGGCGTGAACACTGAAGCTTTCTTT
CSVEGRGGVNTEAFF
>TRBJ1-1|TRBV28|.|.
TGTGCCAGCAGCCTGTTTTACACTGAAGCTTTCTTT
CASSLFYTEAFF
>TRBJ1-2|TRBV2|.|.
TGTGCCAGCAGTGCCGGACCAGGGGTCCGGAATGGCTACACCTTC
CASSAGPGVRNGYTF
>TRBJ1-1|TRBV7-8|.|TRBD1
TGTGCCAGCAGCTTAATGGGACAGGGTCCCACTGAAGCTTTCTTT
CASSLMGQGPTEAFF
>TRBJ2-5|TRBV7-8|.|.
TGTGCCAGCAGCTTAGTTCAGGACCAAGAGACCCAGTACTTC
CASSLVQDQETQYF
>TRBJ2-7|TRBV28|once|TRBD1
TGTGCCAGCAGTTTAAATACAGGGGTATACGAGCAGTACTTC
CASSLNTGVYEQYF
>TRBJ2-7|TRBV7-9|.|.
TGTGCCAGCAGCTTACCCACAGCCGGCTACGAGCAGTACTTC
CASSLPTAGYEQYF
>TRBJ1-2|TRBV10-3|.|.
TGTGCCATCAGTGAGGGGGCGAACTATGGCTACACCTTC
CAISEGANYGYTF
>TRBJ2-5|TRBV6-6|.|.
TGTGCCAGCACGCGGGGTCCCCAAGAGACCCAGTACTTC
CASTRGPQETQYF
>TRBJ1-1|TRBV5-4|few|.
TGTGCTACCAGAGGTATGGGGAACACTGAAGCTTTCTTT
CATRGMGNTEAFF
>TRBJ2-4|TRBV2|.|TRBD1
TGTGCCAGCAGGGGGACAGGGTGGGTCTACTTC
CASRGTGWVYF
>TRBJ1-1|TRBV2|.|.
TGTGCCAGAGCTCCCCCTCGGGGGAATGCTGAAGCTTTCTTT
CARAPPRGNAEAFF
>TRBJ2-3|TRBV29-1|.|TRBD1
TGCAGCGTTGAAACAGGGGGCACAGATACGCAGTATTTT
CSVETGGTDTQYF